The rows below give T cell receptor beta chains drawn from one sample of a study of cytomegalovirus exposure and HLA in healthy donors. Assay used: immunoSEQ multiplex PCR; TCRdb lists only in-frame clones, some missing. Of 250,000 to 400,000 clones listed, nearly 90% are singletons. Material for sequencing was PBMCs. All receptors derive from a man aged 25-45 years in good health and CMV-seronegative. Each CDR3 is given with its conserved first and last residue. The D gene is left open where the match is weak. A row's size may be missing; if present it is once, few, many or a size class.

cdr3_nt: TGTGCCAGCAGCTTAAAGGACAGAATTAACTATGGCTACACCTTC
cdr3_aa: CASSLKDRINYGYTF
v_call: TRBV5-4
d_call: NA
clone_size: NA
j_call: TRBJ1-2

cdr3_nt: TGTGCCAGCAGTACTGGACAGGTCTACGAGCAGTACTTC
cdr3_aa: CASSTGQVYEQYF
v_call: TRBV6-1
d_call: TRBD1
clone_size: once
j_call: TRBJ2-7

cdr3_nt: TGTGCCAGCAGTGAACCCCTAGCGGGGAGCTACGAGCAGTACTTC
cdr3_aa: CASSEPLAGSYEQYF
v_call: TRBV2
d_call: TRBD2
clone_size: NA
j_call: TRBJ2-7

cdr3_nt: TGTGCCAGTAGCTCCCGGGTCGGACTAGCGGGGAATGAGCAGTTCTTC
cdr3_aa: CASSSRVGLAGNEQFF
v_call: TRBV19
d_call: TRBD2
clone_size: NA
j_call: TRBJ2-1

cdr3_nt: TGTGCCAGCAGCTTAGGGGCCTCACACTACGAGCAGTACTTC
cdr3_aa: CASSLGASHYEQYF
v_call: TRBV7-9
d_call: NA
clone_size: NA
j_call: TRBJ2-7

cdr3_nt: TGTGCCAGCAGACAGCCGCAAAATGGCTACACCTTC
cdr3_aa: CASRQPQNGYTF
v_call: TRBV2
d_call: NA
clone_size: few
j_call: TRBJ1-2

cdr3_nt: TGCGCCAGCAGCCAAGGGGGACGGGGGACGGGGACAGATACGCAGTATTTT
cdr3_aa: CASSQGGRGTGTDTQYF
v_call: TRBV4-1
d_call: NA
clone_size: NA
j_call: TRBJ2-3

cdr3_nt: TGTGCCAGCAGTGACCCAAGGGGCCCGCAGTTCTTC
cdr3_aa: CASSDPRGPQFF
v_call: TRBV6-4
d_call: NA
clone_size: NA
j_call: TRBJ2-1

cdr3_nt: TGTGCCAGCACCCTGACAGGGAAAGTTAATTCACCCCTCCACTTT
cdr3_aa: CASTLTGKVNSPLHF
v_call: TRBV5-4
d_call: TRBD1
clone_size: NA
j_call: TRBJ1-6

cdr3_nt: TGTGCCAGCAGATCGACAGGGGGCTTCGATCAGCCCCAGCATTTT
cdr3_aa: CASRSTGGFDQPQHF
v_call: TRBV6-1
d_call: TRBD1
clone_size: NA
j_call: TRBJ1-5